The sequence of this TCR beta chain was determined in a study of T cell responses to AZD1222 COVID-19 vaccine. Findings and limits, study-wide: Donors were largely white British and mainly female; clonal diversity was possibly underestimated.

This CDR3 contains 14 residues. The V gene's germline CDR1 is MNHEY and CDR2 SMNVEV (reference sequence). The V end lost 3 bases, the J end lost 6 bases, and 9 bases lay between the germline ends. In regard to this clone: The antigen remains undetermined. This sample includes further DNA sequences coding for the same CDR3.

Generated by immunoSEQ multiplex PCR, the TCRdb table keeps only in-frame clones and is missing some. The repertoire consists of over 120,000 clones, with approximately 91% occurring once and the leading ten covering approximately 5.1%. V usage is TRBV27 and J usage is TRBJ1-6; weak D call: TRBD1 (5 bases). Here the sequenced sample was peripheral blood, taken 28 days after the second dose of the MenACWY control vaccine. This clonotype was sampled from an adult who received the MenACWY meningococcal vaccine as a control. The CDR3 loop reads CASSFGQLNSPLHF. CDR3 sequence (DNA): TGTGCCAGCAGTTTTGGACAACTTAATTCACCCCTCCACTTT.